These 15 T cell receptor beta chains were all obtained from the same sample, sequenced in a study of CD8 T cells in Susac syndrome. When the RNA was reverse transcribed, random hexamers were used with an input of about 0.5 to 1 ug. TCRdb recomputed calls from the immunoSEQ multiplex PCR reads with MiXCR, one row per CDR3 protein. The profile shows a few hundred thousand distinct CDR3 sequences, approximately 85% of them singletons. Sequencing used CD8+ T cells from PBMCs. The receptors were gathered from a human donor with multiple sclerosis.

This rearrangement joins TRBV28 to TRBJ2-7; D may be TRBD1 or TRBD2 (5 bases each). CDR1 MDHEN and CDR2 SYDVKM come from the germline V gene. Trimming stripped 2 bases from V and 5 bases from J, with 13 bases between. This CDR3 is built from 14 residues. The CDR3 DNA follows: TGTGCCAGCAGTTTAGAGGGGTACAAGAACGAGCAGTACTTC. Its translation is CASSLEGYKNEQYF.

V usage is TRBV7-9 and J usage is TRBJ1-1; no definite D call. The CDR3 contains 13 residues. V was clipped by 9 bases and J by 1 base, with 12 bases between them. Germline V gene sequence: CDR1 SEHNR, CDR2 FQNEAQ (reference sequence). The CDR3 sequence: CARSVAPNTEAFF. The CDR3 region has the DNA TGTGCCAGATCTGTGGCTCCGAACACTGAAGCTTTCTTT.

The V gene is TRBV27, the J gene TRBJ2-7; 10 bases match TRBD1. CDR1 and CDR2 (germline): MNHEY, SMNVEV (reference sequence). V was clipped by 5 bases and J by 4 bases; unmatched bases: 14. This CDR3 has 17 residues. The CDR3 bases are TGTGCCAGCAGTACCAACCGGGACAGGGGAAATGGGTACGAGCAGTACTTC. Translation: CASSTNRDRGNGYEQYF.

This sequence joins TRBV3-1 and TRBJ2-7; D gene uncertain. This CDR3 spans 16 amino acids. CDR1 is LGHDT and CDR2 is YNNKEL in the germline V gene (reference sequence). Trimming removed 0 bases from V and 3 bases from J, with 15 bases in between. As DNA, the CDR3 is TGTGCCAGCAGCCAAGATTTAGGCGTCCCAATCTACGAGCAGTACTTC. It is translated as CASSQDLGVPIYEQYF.

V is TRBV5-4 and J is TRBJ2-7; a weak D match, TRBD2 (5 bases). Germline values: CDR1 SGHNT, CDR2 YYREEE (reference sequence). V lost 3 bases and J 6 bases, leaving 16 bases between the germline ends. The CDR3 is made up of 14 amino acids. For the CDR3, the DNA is TGTGCCAGCAGCTCCGGAGGTTCTCCACGCGAGCAGTACTTC. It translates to CASSSGGSPREQYF.

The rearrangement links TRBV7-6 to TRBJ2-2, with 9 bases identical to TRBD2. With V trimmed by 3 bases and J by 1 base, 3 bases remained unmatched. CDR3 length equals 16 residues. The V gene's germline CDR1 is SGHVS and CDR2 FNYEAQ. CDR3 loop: CASSFSGGLNTGELFF. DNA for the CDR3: TGTGCCAGCAGCTTTAGCGGGGGATTGAACACCGGGGAGCTGTTTTTT.

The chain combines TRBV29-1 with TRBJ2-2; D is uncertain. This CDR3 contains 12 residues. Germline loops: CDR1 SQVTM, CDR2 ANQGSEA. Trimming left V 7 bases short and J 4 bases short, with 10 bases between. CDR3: CSAPGGTGELFF. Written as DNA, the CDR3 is TGCAGCGCCCCCGGCGGCACCGGGGAGCTGTTTTTT.

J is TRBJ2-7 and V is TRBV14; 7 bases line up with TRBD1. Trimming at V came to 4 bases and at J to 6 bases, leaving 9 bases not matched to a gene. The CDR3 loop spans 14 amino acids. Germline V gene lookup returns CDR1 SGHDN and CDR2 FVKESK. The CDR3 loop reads CASSPFGQAGEQYF. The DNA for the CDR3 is TGTGCCAGCAGCCCTTTCGGACAGGCGGGCGAGCAGTACTTC.

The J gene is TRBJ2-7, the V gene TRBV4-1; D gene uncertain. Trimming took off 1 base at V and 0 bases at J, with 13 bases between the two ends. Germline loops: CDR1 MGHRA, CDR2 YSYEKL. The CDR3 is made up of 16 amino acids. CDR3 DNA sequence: TGCGCCAGCAGCCAAGGTTGGACGGTGAGCTCCTACGAGCAGTACTTC. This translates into CASSQGWTVSSYEQYF.

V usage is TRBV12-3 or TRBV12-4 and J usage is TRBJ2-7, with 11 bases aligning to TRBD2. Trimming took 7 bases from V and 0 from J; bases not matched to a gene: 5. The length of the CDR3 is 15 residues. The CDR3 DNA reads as TGTGCCAGCACCCTTAGCGGGAGGGGCTCCTACGAGCAGTACTTC. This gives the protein CASTLSGRGSYEQYF.

The CDR3 is CASSLVEGTEQYF. The CDR3 DNA follows: TGTGCCAGCAGCTTAGTTGAGGGGACCGAGCAGTACTTC. This chain joins TRBV11-3 and TRBJ2-7; D tentatively reads TRBD1 or TRBD2 (5 bases each). The V gene's germline CDR1 is SGHNT and CDR2 YENEEA. V was trimmed by 1 base and J by 6 bases, leaving 10 bases between them. The CDR3 spans 13 residues.

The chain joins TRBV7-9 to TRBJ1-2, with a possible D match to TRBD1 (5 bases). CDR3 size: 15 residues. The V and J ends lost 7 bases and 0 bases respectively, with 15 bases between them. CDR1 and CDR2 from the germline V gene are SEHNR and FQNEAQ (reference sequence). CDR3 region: CASTQVDSPNYGYTF. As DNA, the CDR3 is TGTGCCAGCACCCAGGTTGACAGCCCTAACTATGGCTACACCTTC. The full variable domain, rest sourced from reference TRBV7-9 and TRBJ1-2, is DTGVSQNPRHKITKRGQNVTFRCDPISEHNRLYWYRQTLGQGPEFLTYFQNEAQLEKSRLLSDRFSAERPKGSFSTLEIQRTEQGDSAMYLCASTQVDSPNYGYTFGSGTRLTVV.

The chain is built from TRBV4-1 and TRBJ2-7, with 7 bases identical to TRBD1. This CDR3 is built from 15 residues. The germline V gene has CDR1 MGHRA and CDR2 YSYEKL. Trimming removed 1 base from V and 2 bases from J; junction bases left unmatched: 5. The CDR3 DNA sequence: TGCGCCAGCAGCCAAGGGACAGGCTGGGCCTACGAGCAGTACTTC. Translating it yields CASSQGTGWAYEQYF.

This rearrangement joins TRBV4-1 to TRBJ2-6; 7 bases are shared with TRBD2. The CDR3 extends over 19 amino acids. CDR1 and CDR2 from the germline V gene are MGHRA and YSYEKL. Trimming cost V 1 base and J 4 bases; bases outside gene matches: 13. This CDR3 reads CASSQGEGDLQAGANVLTF. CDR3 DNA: TGCGCCAGCAGCCAAGGGGAGGGAGACCTGCAGGCCGGGGCCAACGTCCTGACTTTC.

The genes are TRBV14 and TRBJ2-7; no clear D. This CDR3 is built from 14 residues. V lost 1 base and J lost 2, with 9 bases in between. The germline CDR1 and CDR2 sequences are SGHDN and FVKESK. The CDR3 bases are TGTGCCAGCAGCCAAGTTGGTTTGACCTACGAGCAGTACTTC. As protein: CASSQVGLTYEQYF.